This T cell receptor beta chain stems from a study of T cells in Graves' hyperthyroidism and ophthalmopathy. V dropped 1 base and J dropped 3 bases, with 18 bases sitting between them. Germline V gene lookup returns CDR1 SGHVS and CDR2 FQNEAQ. The CDR3 runs to 18 residues. Duration under 3 months, a NOSPECS grade of at least 4, and a Clinical Activity Score of at least 3 characterized the ophthalmopathy patients. Uncontrolled infection, other autoimmune disease, pregnancy or lactation barred patients from enrollment. Researchers amplified the TCR beta CDR3 regions from RNA transcripts. Researchers ran a first-round RT-PCR on the TCR CDR3 using the HTBI primer set. TCRdb independently ran MiXCR on the multiplex PCR reads; one entry per CDR3 protein. This sample has some 490,000 distinct CDR3 sequences, with roughly 15% found just once.

The chain uses TRBV7-8 and TRBJ2-2; D tentatively reads TRBD1 or TRBD2 (7 bases each). The clonotype was recovered from a woman aged 25 to 39 with Graves' ophthalmopathy. Sequenced sample: blood. CDR3 protein: CASSLEGAGEGDTGELFF. The DNA of the CDR3 is TGTGCCAGCAGCTTAGAGGGGGCGGGAGAGGGCGACACCGGGGAGCTGTTTTTT.